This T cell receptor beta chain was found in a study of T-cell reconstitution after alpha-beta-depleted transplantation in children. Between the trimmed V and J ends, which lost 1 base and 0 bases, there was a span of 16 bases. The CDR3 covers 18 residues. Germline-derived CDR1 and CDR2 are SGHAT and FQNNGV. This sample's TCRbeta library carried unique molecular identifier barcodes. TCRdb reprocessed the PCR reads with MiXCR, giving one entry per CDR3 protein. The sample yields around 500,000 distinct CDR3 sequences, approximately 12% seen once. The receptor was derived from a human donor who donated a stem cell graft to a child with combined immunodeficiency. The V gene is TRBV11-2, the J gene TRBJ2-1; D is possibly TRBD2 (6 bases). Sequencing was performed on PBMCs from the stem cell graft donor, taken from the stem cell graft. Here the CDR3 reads CASSLVVASEISYNEQFF. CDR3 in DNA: TGTGCCAGCAGCTTAGTGGTCGCTAGCGAGATCTCCTACAATGAGCAGTTCTTC.